The rows below give T cell receptor beta chains drawn from one sample of a study of regulatory T cells in long-lasting Graves disease. TCRdb reanalysed the multiplex PCR reads using MiXCR and keeps one entry per CDR3 protein. Seen here are 450,000 to 600,000 distinct CDR3 sequences, 15% to 20% observed once, and the top ten hold roughly an eighth. These data also formed part of another study, on T cells in Graves' hyperthyroidism and ophthalmopathy.

The sample consisted of peripheral blood mononuclear cells (PBMCs), taken at new diagnosis, from a patient treated with antithyroid drugs. Source of these receptors: a man aged 35-49 years with Graves disease. The CDR3 runs from the conserved cysteine through the conserved F or W. Fields, in order: clone size, V gene, D gene, J gene, CDR3 protein, CDR3 DNA. The D gene is left open where the match is weak. Clone size appears in some rows only: once, few, many, or a class for an expanded clone.

clone_size: few
v_call: TRBV24-1
d_call: TRBD1
j_call: TRBJ2-3
cdr3_aa: CATSDRTGKTQYF
cdr3_nt: TGTGCCACCAGTGACCGGACAGGGAAGACGCAGTATTTT

clone_size: many
v_call: TRBV11-2
d_call: NA
j_call: TRBJ1-5
cdr3_aa: CASSPTRSRQPQHF
cdr3_nt: TGTGCCAGCAGCCCCACCAGGAGCCGTCAGCCCCAGCATTTT

clone_size: many
v_call: TRBV5-1
d_call: NA
j_call: TRBJ2-3
cdr3_aa: CASSLASPGYTDTQYF
cdr3_nt: TGTGCCAGCAGCTTGGCCTCCCCGGGATACACAGATACGCAGTATTTT

clone_size: NA
v_call: TRBV7-9
d_call: NA
j_call: TRBJ2-5
cdr3_aa: CASSPRQPQETQYF
cdr3_nt: TGTGCCAGCAGCCCTCGACAACCCCAAGAGACCCAGTACTTC

clone_size: NA
v_call: TRBV20-1
d_call: TRBD1
j_call: TRBJ2-3
cdr3_aa: CSALTGYTDTQYF
cdr3_nt: TGCAGTGCTCTGACAGGGTACACAGATACGCAGTATTTT

clone_size: many
v_call: TRBV12-3/TRBV12-4
d_call: NA
j_call: TRBJ2-7
cdr3_aa: CASSRRYEQYF
cdr3_nt: TGTGCCAGCAGCCGGCGCTACGAGCAGTACTTC

clone_size: many
v_call: TRBV11-2
d_call: TRBD2
j_call: TRBJ2-1
cdr3_aa: CANSVLAGYNEQFF
cdr3_nt: TGTGCCAACTCGGTCCTAGCGGGGTACAATGAGCAGTTCTTC

clone_size: many
v_call: TRBV6-2/TRBV6-3
d_call: TRBD1
j_call: TRBJ2-5
cdr3_aa: CASSYSTGRETQYF
cdr3_nt: TGTGCCAGCAGTTACTCGACAGGGCGAGAGACCCAGTACTTC

clone_size: many
v_call: TRBV11-2
d_call: TRBD1
j_call: TRBJ2-7
cdr3_aa: CASSSGTGYTYEQYF
cdr3_nt: TGTGCCAGCAGCTCCGGGACAGGGTATACCTACGAGCAGTACTTC

clone_size: NA
v_call: TRBV20-1
d_call: TRBD1
j_call: TRBJ1-5
cdr3_aa: CSGMGTVNQPQHF
cdr3_nt: TGCAGTGGGATGGGGACAGTCAATCAGCCCCAGCATTTT

clone_size: NA
v_call: TRBV6-2/TRBV6-3
d_call: NA
j_call: TRBJ1-3
cdr3_aa: CASRDPGRPLISGNTIYF
cdr3_nt: TGTGCCAGCAGGGATCCCGGACGGCCACTCATCTCTGGAAACACCATATATTTT

clone_size: many
v_call: TRBV6-1
d_call: NA
j_call: TRBJ2-1
cdr3_aa: CASSESPRPHNEQFF
cdr3_nt: TGTGCCAGCAGTGAATCACCTCGGCCCCACAATGAGCAGTTCTTC

clone_size: once
v_call: TRBV2
d_call: TRBD1
j_call: TRBJ2-7
cdr3_aa: CASSVLTGGYEQYF
cdr3_nt: TGTGCCAGCAGTGTGTTAACAGGGGGCTACGAGCAGTACTTC

clone_size: once
v_call: TRBV12-3/TRBV12-4
d_call: NA
j_call: TRBJ2-7
cdr3_aa: CASRAIGGEQHF
cdr3_nt: TGTGCCAGCAGGGCCATTGGCGGCGAGCAGCACTTC

clone_size: NA
v_call: TRBV10-3
d_call: TRBD2
j_call: TRBJ2-3
cdr3_aa: CAIIAGEGTDTQYF
cdr3_nt: TGTGCCATAATAGCGGGAGAGGGTACAGATACGCAGTATTTT

clone_size: few
v_call: TRBV7-9
d_call: TRBD2
j_call: TRBJ2-1
cdr3_aa: CASGLAGVYEQFF
cdr3_nt: TGTGCCAGCGGACTAGCGGGAGTATATGAGCAGTTCTTC

clone_size: NA
v_call: TRBV20-1
d_call: NA
j_call: TRBJ2-7
cdr3_aa: CSAPRESGREQYF
cdr3_nt: TGCAGTGCACCCAGGGAATCTGGGCGCGAGCAGTACTTC

clone_size: many
v_call: TRBV27
d_call: NA
j_call: TRBJ1-4
cdr3_aa: CASSLEGLGEKLFF
cdr3_nt: TGTGCCAGCAGTTTAGAGGGGCTGGGTGAAAAACTGTTTTTT

clone_size: few
v_call: TRBV7-2
d_call: NA
j_call: TRBJ2-6
cdr3_aa: CASSPTPPTGANVLTF
cdr3_nt: TGTGCCAGCAGTCCTACCCCCCCGACCGGGGCCAACGTCCTGACTTTC

clone_size: many
v_call: TRBV24-1
d_call: NA
j_call: TRBJ2-3
cdr3_aa: CATSDSSAPSTDTQYF
cdr3_nt: TGTGCCACCAGTGATTCTAGCGCTCCTAGCACAGATACGCAGTATTTT

clone_size: NA
v_call: TRBV5-1
d_call: NA
j_call: TRBJ1-1
cdr3_aa: CASGLAGSPEAFF
cdr3_nt: TGCGCCAGCGGCTTGGCCGGTAGCCCTGAAGCTTTCTTT

clone_size: NA
v_call: TRBV4-1
d_call: TRBD1
j_call: TRBJ2-7
cdr3_aa: CASSRRGTGISYEQYF
cdr3_nt: TGCGCCAGCAGCCGCCGAGGGACAGGGATTTCCTACGAGCAGTACTTC

clone_size: NA
v_call: TRBV6-1
d_call: NA
j_call: TRBJ1-5
cdr3_aa: CASSESLNQPQHF
cdr3_nt: TGTGCCAGCAGTGAATCGCTAAATCAGCCCCAGCATTTT

clone_size: many
v_call: TRBV10-3
d_call: TRBD2
j_call: TRBJ2-5
cdr3_aa: CAISVAGQETQYF
cdr3_nt: TGTGCCATCAGCGTAGCGGGCCAAGAGACCCAGTACTTC

clone_size: many
v_call: TRBV6-1
d_call: TRBD1
j_call: TRBJ1-1
cdr3_aa: CASSTTGGRQTEAFF
cdr3_nt: TGTGCCAGCAGTACGACAGGGGGCCGGCAAACTGAAGCTTTCTTT

clone_size: many
v_call: TRBV7-9
d_call: NA
j_call: TRBJ2-7
cdr3_aa: CASSLSQSSYEQYF
cdr3_nt: TGTGCCAGCAGTCTAAGCCAGAGCTCCTACGAGCAGTACTTC

clone_size: NA
v_call: TRBV20-1
d_call: NA
j_call: TRBJ2-3
cdr3_aa: CSATGIDTQYF
cdr3_nt: TGCAGTGCCACAGGGATAGATACGCAGTATTTT

clone_size: many
v_call: TRBV28
d_call: NA
j_call: TRBJ1-1
cdr3_aa: CAARGLNTEAFF
cdr3_nt: TGTGCCGCCCGGGGCCTGAACACTGAAGCTTTCTTT

clone_size: few
v_call: TRBV20-1
d_call: TRBD2
j_call: TRBJ2-1
cdr3_aa: CSARVSGLVAGEQFF
cdr3_nt: TGCAGTGCTAGAGTGTCCGGACTAGTGGCCGGTGAGCAGTTCTTC

clone_size: NA
v_call: TRBV5-1
d_call: TRBD1
j_call: TRBJ2-4
cdr3_aa: CASSTAGTGAAKNIQYF
cdr3_nt: TGCGCCAGCAGCACAGCCGGGACAGGGGCTGCCAAAAACATTCAGTACTTC

clone_size: once
v_call: TRBV19
d_call: NA
j_call: TRBJ2-1
cdr3_aa: CAAGGPFYNEQFF
cdr3_nt: TGTGCCGCCGGAGGGCCGTTCTACAATGAGCAGTTCTTC

clone_size: many
v_call: TRBV9
d_call: TRBD2
j_call: TRBJ2-3
cdr3_aa: CASSVGTSGLTDTQYF
cdr3_nt: TGTGCCAGCAGCGTAGGTACTAGCGGACTCACAGATACGCAGTATTTT

clone_size: many
v_call: TRBV6-1
d_call: TRBD2
j_call: TRBJ2-1
cdr3_aa: CASSGGTSGSLQFF
cdr3_nt: TGTGCCAGCAGCGGAGGGACTAGCGGGAGTCTCCAGTTCTTC

clone_size: few
v_call: TRBV20-1
d_call: TRBD1
j_call: TRBJ2-4
cdr3_aa: CSATDRVGKNIQYF
cdr3_nt: TGCAGTGCTACCGACAGGGTCGGCAAAAACATTCAGTACTTC

clone_size: NA
v_call: TRBV9
d_call: NA
j_call: TRBJ2-2
cdr3_aa: CASSTRPHKMNTGELFF
cdr3_nt: TGTGCCAGCAGCACCCGACCTCATAAGATGAACACCGGGGAGCTGTTTTTT

clone_size: NA
v_call: TRBV5-1
d_call: NA
j_call: TRBJ2-5
cdr3_aa: CASSSPTGRTYQETQYF
cdr3_nt: TGCGCCAGCAGCTCGCCAACAGGGAGAACGTACCAAGAGACCCAGTACTTC

clone_size: NA
v_call: TRBV18
d_call: NA
j_call: TRBJ2-5
cdr3_aa: CASSLWTEQETQYF
cdr3_nt: TGTGCCAGCTCACTATGGACAGAACAAGAGACCCAGTACTTC

clone_size: many
v_call: TRBV9
d_call: NA
j_call: TRBJ1-1
cdr3_aa: CASSVETQGSTEAFF
cdr3_nt: TGTGCCAGCAGCGTAGAAACACAGGGCAGCACTGAAGCTTTCTTT

clone_size: many
v_call: TRBV20-1
d_call: NA
j_call: TRBJ1-4
cdr3_aa: CSASAGGRDEKLFF
cdr3_nt: TGCAGTGCTAGTGCGGGAGGGAGGGATGAAAAACTGTTTTTT

clone_size: many
v_call: TRBV6-9
d_call: TRBD1
j_call: TRBJ2-7
cdr3_aa: CASSYPGPGGYEQYF
cdr3_nt: TGTGCCAGCAGTTACCCCGGGCCAGGGGGCTACGAGCAGTACTTC

clone_size: many
v_call: TRBV30
d_call: NA
j_call: TRBJ2-1
cdr3_aa: CAWSVPHEQFF
cdr3_nt: TGTGCCTGGAGTGTACCGCATGAGCAGTTCTTC

clone_size: many
v_call: TRBV20-1
d_call: NA
j_call: TRBJ2-2
cdr3_aa: CSARRAGMSTGELFF
cdr3_nt: TGCAGTGCTAGACGGGCGGGAATGAGCACCGGGGAGCTGTTTTTT

clone_size: many
v_call: TRBV28
d_call: NA
j_call: TRBJ2-7
cdr3_aa: CASSLYDGHYEQYF
cdr3_nt: TGTGCCAGCAGTTTATATGACGGACACTACGAGCAGTACTTC

clone_size: many
v_call: TRBV6-1
d_call: NA
j_call: TRBJ1-2
cdr3_aa: CASSQYLRGRKTNYGYTF
cdr3_nt: TGTGCCAGCAGTCAATATCTCCGGGGGCGAAAAACTAACTATGGCTACACCTTC

clone_size: NA
v_call: TRBV6-2/TRBV6-3
d_call: NA
j_call: TRBJ2-3
cdr3_aa: CAIARERITDTQYF
cdr3_nt: TGTGCCATAGCTCGGGAGCGTATCACAGATACGCAGTATTTT

clone_size: NA
v_call: TRBV20-1
d_call: NA
j_call: TRBJ2-7
cdr3_aa: CSASPPGTSYEQYF
cdr3_nt: TGCAGTGCTAGTCCCCCAGGGACCTCCTACGAGCAGTACTTC

clone_size: many
v_call: TRBV7-2
d_call: NA
j_call: TRBJ2-5
cdr3_aa: CASSLSWETQYF
cdr3_nt: TGTGCCAGCAGCTTATCCTGGGAGACCCAGTACTTC

clone_size: NA
v_call: TRBV11-2
d_call: TRBD1
j_call: TRBJ1-1
cdr3_aa: CASSLDRGRSFATEAFF
cdr3_nt: TGTGCCAGCAGCCTGGACAGGGGGCGAAGCTTCGCCACTGAAGCTTTCTTT

clone_size: NA
v_call: TRBV20-1
d_call: NA
j_call: TRBJ1-5
cdr3_aa: CSASGQLLNNQPQHF
cdr3_nt: TGCAGTGCTAGCGGACAGCTCCTGAACAATCAGCCCCAGCATTTT

clone_size: NA
v_call: TRBV4-1
d_call: TRBD2
j_call: TRBJ2-7
cdr3_aa: CASSQDRGAGGLSYEQYF
cdr3_nt: TGCGCCAGCAGCCAAGATCGGGGAGCGGGAGGACTCTCCTACGAGCAGTACTTC

clone_size: many
v_call: TRBV5-5
d_call: NA
j_call: TRBJ2-1
cdr3_aa: CASSVGWGVYNEQFF
cdr3_nt: TGTGCCAGCAGCGTCGGTTGGGGGGTATACAATGAGCAGTTCTTC

clone_size: few
v_call: TRBV29-1
d_call: TRBD1
j_call: TRBJ2-5
cdr3_aa: CSVRQGEETQYF
cdr3_nt: TGCAGCGTTAGACAGGGGGAAGAGACCCAGTACTTC